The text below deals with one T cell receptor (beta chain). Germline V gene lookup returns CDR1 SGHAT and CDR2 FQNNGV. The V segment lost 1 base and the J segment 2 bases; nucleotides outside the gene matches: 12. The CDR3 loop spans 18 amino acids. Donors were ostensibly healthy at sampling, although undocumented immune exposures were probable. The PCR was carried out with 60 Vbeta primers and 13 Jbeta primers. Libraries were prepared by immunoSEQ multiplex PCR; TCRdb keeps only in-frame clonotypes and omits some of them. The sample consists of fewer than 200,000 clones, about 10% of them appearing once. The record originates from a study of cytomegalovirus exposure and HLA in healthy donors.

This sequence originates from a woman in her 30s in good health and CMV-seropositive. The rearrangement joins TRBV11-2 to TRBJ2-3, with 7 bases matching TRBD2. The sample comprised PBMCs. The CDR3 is CASSLAGRLAVYTDTQYF. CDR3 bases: TGTGCCAGCAGCTTAGCGGGTAGGCTAGCGGTCTACACAGATACGCAGTATTTT.